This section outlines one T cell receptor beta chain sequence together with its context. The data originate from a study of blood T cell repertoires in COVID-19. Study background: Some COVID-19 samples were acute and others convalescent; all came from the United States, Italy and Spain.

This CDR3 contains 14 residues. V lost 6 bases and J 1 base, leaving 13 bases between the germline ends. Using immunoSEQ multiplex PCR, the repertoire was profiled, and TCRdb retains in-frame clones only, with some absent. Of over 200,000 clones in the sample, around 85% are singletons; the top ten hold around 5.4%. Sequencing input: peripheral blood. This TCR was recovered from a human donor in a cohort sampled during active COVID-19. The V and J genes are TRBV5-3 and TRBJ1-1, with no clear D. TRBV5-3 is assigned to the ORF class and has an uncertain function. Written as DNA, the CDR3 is TGTGCCAGAAAGTCGATAGGAGAGAACACTGAAGCTTTCTTT. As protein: CARKSIGENTEAFF.